This T cell receptor (beta chain) was observed in a study of blood T cell repertoires in COVID-19. Data came from immunoSEQ multiplex PCR; TCRdb stores just in-frame clones and leaves some out. The sample includes a few hundred thousand clones, roughly 89% of them seen just once. The CDR3 has 13 residues. CDR1 is SNHLY and CDR2 is FYNNEI in the germline V gene. Trimming pared 6 bases from V and 0 bases from J, leaving 6 bases between. The sequence came from a woman aged 40 to 50 with COVID-19, enrolled during active disease. V is TRBV2 and J is TRBJ1-5; tentative D call: TRBD1 (5 bases). Sequenced material: peripheral blood. The chain's CDR3 is CASRTDSNQPQHF. Written as DNA, the CDR3 is TGTGCCAGCAGGACAGATAGCAATCAGCCCCAGCATTTT.